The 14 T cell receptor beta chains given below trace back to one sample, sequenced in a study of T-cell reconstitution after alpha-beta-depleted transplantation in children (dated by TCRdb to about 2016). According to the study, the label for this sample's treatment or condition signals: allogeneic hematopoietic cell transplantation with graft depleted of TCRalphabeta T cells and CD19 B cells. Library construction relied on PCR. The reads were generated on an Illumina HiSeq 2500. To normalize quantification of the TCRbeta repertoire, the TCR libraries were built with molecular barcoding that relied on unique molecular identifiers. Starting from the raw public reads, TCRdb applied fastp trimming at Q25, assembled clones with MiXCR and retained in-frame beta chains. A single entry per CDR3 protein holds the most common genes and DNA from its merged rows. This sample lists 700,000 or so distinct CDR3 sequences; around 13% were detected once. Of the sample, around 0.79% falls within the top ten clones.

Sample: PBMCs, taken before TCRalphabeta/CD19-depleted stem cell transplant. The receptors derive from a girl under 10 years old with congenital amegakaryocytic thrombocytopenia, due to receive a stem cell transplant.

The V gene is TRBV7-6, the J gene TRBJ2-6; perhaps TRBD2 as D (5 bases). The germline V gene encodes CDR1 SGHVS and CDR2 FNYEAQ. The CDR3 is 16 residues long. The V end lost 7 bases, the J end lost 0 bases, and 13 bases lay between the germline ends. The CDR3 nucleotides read TGTGCCAGCACCCCAGAGGGATTCTCTGGGGCCAACGTCCTGACTTTC. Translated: CASTPEGFSGANVLTF.

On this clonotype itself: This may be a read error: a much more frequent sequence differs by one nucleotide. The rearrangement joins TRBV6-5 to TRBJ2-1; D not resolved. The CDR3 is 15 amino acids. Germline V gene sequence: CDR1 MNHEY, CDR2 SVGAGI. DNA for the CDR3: TGTGGCAGCAGTTACTCGACTGATTCCTACAATGAGCAGTTCTTC. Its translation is CGSSYSTDSYNEQFF.

For the CDR3, the DNA is TGCGCCAGCAGCTTCGAGGGAGCTAGCGGCACCGGGGAGCTGTTTTTT. This encodes CASSFEGASGTGELFF. The chain joins TRBV5-1 to TRBJ2-2; 7 bases are shared with TRBD2. CDR1 SGHRS and CDR2 YFSETQ come from the germline V gene. J was trimmed by 4 bases and V by 2 bases; bases with no gene match: 8. The CDR3 spans 16 residues.

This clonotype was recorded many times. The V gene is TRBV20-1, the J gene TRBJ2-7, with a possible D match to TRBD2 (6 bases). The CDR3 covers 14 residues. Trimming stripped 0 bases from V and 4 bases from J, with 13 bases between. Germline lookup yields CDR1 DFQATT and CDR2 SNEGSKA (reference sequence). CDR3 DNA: TGCAGTGCTAGAGATCGCGGACTAACTTACGAGCAGTACTTC. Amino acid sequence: CSARDRGLTYEQYF.

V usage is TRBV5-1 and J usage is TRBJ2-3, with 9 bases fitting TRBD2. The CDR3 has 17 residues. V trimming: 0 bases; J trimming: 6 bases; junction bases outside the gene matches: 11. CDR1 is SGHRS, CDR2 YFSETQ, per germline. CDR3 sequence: CASSLDRVREGPDTQYF. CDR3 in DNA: TGCGCCAGCAGCTTGGACCGAGTGCGGGAGGGCCCCGATACGCAGTATTTT.

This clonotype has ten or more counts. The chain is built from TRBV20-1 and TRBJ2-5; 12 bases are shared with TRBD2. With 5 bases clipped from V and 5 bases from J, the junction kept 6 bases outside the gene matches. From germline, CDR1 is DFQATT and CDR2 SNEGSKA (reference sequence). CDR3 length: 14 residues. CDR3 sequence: CSAATSGRLETQYF. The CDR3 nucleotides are TGCAGTGCTGCGACTAGCGGGAGATTGGAGACCCAGTACTTC.

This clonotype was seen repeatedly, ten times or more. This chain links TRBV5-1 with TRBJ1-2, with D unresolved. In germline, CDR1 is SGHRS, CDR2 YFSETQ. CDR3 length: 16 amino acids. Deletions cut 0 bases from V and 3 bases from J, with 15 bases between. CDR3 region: CASSLEAGRLDYGYTF. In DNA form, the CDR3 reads TGCGCCAGCAGCTTGGAGGCAGGCCGTCTGGACTATGGCTACACCTTC.

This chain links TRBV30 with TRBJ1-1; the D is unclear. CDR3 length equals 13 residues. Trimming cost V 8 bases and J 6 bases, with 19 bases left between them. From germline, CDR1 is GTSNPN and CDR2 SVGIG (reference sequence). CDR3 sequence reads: CARLTRDKAEAFF. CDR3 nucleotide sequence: TGTGCCCGCCTTACTAGGGATAAAGCTGAAGCTTTCTTT.

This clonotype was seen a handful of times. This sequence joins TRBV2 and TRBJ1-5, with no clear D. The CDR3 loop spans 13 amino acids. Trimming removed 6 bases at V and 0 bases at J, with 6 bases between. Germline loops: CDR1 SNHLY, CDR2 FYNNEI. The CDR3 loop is CASRFYSNQPQHF. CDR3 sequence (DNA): TGTGCCAGCAGGTTTTATAGCAATCAGCCCCAGCATTTT.

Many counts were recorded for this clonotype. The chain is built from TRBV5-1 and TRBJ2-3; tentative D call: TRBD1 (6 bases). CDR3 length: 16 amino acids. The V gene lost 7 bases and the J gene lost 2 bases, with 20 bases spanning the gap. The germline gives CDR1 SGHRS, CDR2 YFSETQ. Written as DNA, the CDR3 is TGCGCCAGCGGATTAGGGGGAAGCTCTGTCACAGATACGCAGTATTTT. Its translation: CASGLGGSSVTDTQYF.

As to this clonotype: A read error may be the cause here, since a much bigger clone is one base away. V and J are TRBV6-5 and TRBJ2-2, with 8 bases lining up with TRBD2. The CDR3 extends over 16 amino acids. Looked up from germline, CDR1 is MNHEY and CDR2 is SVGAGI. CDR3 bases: TGTGCCAGCAGTTACTCGTTGCTAGCGGGTATCGGGGTGCTGTTTTTT. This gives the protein CASSYSLLAGIGVLFF.

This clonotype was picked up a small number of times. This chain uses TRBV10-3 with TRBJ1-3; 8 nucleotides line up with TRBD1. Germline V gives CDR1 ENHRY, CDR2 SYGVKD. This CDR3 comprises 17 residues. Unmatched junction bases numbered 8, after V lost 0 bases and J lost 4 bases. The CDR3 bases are TGTGCCATCAGTGAGTCGATGCAGGGGGCGATCGGAAACACCATATATTTT. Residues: CAISESMQGAIGNTIYF.

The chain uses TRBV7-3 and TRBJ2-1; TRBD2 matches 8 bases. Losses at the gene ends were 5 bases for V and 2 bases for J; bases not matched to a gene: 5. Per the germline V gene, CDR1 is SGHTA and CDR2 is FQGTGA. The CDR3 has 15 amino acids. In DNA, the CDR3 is TGTGCCAGCAGCATTCGTAGCGGGGCCTACAATGAGCAGTTCTTC. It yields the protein CASSIRSGAYNEQFF. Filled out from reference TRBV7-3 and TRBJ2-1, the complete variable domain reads GAGVSQTPSNKVTEKGKYVELRCDPISGHTALYWYRQSLGQGPEFLIYFQGTGAADDSGLPNDRFFAVRPEGSVSTLKIQRTERGDSAVYLCASSIRSGAYNEQFFGPGTRLTVL.

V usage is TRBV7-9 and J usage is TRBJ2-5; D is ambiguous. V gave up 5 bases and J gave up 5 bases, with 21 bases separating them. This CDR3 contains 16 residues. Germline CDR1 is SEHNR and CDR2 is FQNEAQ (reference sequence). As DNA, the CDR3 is TGTGCCAGCAGCCCTACCCTTAGGGCCCCCAAGGAGACCCAGTACTTC. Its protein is CASSPTLRAPKETQYF.